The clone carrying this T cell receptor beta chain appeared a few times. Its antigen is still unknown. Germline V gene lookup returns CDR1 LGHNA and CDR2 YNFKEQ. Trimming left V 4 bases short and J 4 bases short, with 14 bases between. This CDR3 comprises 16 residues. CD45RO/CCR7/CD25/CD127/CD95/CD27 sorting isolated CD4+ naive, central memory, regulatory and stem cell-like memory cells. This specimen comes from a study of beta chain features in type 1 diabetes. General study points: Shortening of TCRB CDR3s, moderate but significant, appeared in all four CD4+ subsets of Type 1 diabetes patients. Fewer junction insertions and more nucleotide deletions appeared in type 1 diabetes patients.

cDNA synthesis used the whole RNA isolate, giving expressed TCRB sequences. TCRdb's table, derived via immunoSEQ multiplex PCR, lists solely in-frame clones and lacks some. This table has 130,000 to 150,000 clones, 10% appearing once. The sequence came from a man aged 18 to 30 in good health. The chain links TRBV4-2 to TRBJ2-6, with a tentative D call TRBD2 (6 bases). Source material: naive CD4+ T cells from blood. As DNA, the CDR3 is TGTGCCAGCAGCCCCGGCGGCGGGGACGGGGCCAACGTCCTGACTTTC. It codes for CASSPGGGDGANVLTF.